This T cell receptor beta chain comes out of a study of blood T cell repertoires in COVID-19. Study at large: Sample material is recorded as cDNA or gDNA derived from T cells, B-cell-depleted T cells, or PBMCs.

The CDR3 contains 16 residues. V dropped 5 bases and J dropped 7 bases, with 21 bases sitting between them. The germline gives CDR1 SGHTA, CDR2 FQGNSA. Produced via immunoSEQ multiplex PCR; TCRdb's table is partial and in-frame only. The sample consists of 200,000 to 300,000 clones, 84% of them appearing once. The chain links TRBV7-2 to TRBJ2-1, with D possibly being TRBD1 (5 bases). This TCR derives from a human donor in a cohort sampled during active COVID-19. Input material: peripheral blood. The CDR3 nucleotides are TGTGCCAGCAGCCCAGGGCCTCTAGTAACTCTTAATGAGCAGTTCTTC. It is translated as CASSPGPLVTLNEQFF.